The 23 T cell receptor beta chains reported below all come from one sample, sequenced in a study of cytomegalovirus exposure and HLA in healthy donors. It was with 60 Vbeta and 13 Jbeta primers that the PCR ran. Profiling relied on immunoSEQ multiplex PCR, and the TCRdb table lists in-frame clones only, not all of them. The table includes fewer than 200,000 clones, 65% to 85% detected once. The sequencing input was PBMCs. The receptors shown here come from a woman between 45 and 60 years old in good health and CMV-seropositive.

This clone was recorded a few times. This rearrangement joins TRBV28 to TRBJ2-7, with 7 bases matching TRBD1. The CDR3 sequence is 16 residues long. Losses at the gene ends were 5 bases for V and 2 bases for J; bases not matched to a gene: 12. The germline V gene encodes CDR1 MDHEN and CDR2 SYDVKM. DNA of the CDR3: TGTGCCAGCAGTAGTGAATCGGGACAGTACACCTACGAGCAGTACTTC. This gives the protein CASSSESGQYTYEQYF.

V usage is TRBV19 and J usage is TRBJ1-1; the D is unclear. Germline V gene sequence: CDR1 LNHDA, CDR2 SQIVND (reference sequence). The CDR3 consists of 15 residues. V was trimmed by 1 base and J by 2 bases, leaving 11 bases between them. CDR3 nucleotides: TGTGCCAGTAGTATAGGTCTCAGGATTAACACTGAAGCTTTCTTT. It is translated as CASSIGLRINTEAFF.

CDR3 amino acids: CASSQDGRTSQQYF. The CDR3 region has the DNA TGTGCCAGCAGCCAAGACGGACGGACTAGCCAGCAGTATTTT. The chain combines TRBV4-2 with TRBJ2-3; 8 bases are shared with TRBD2. This CDR3 contains 14 residues. Germline CDR1 LGHNA, CDR2 YNFKEQ. J lost 11 bases, V lost 0 bases, and 7 bases had no gene match.

This clone appeared once. J is TRBJ2-3 and V is TRBV7-9, with TRBD2 as a possible D gene (6 bases). The V end lost 7 bases, the J end lost 9 bases, and 14 bases lay between the germline ends. Germline CDR1 SEHNR, CDR2 FQNEAQ (reference sequence). There are 12 residues in the CDR3. In DNA, the CDR3 is TGTGCCAGCACCAAGTGGCGGGGAACGCAGTATTTT. It is translated as CASTKWRGTQYF. Filled out from reference TRBV7-9 and TRBJ2-3, the complete variable domain reads DTGVSQNPRHKITKRGQNVTFRCDPISEHNRLYWYRQTLGQGPEFLTYFQNEAQLEKSRLLSDRFSAERPKGSFSTLEIQRTEQGDSAMYLCASTKWRGTQYFGPGTRLTVL.

Only a few counts were recorded for this clone. This specimen includes other DNA sequences encoding the same CDR3. The chain joins TRBV4-3 to TRBJ2-1, with 13 bases lining up with TRBD2. Trimming took 2 bases from V and 2 from J; bases not matched to a gene: 15. CDR1 is LGHNA, CDR2 YSLEER, per germline. This CDR3 spans 21 amino acids. CDR3 nucleotide sequence: TGCGCCAGCAGCCAAAGGTTAGACGGGCGACTAGCGGGAGGTGCCTACAATGAGCAGTTCTTC. Residues: CASSQRLDGRLAGGAYNEQFF.

This clone was found once. The rearrangement uses TRBV5-4 and TRBJ2-2, with TRBD2 identical over 8 bases. The trim removed 3 bases at V and 4 bases at J, leaving 8 bases unmatched. Germline values: CDR1 SGHNT, CDR2 YYREEE (reference sequence). The CDR3 extends over 16 amino acids. CDR3 nucleotides: TGTGCCAGCAGCTCAGGGACTAGGCTATCCACCGGGGAGCTGTTTTTT. This encodes CASSSGTRLSTGELFF.

This rearrangement joins TRBV4-3 to TRBJ1-1; 10 nucleotides line up with TRBD1. This CDR3 region has 15 residues. V lost 4 bases to trimming and J lost 5 bases; unmatched junction nucleotides: 7. CDR1 LGHNA and CDR2 YSLEER come from the germline V gene. CDR3: CASSLRDRGKTEAFF. CDR3 in DNA: TGCGCCAGCAGCCTCCGGGACAGGGGTAAAACTGAAGCTTTCTTT.

The count of this clone is one. The genes are TRBV18 and TRBJ2-3; 9 nucleotides align to TRBD2. The V gene's germline CDR1 is KGHSH and CDR2 LQKENI. Unmatched junction bases numbered 2, after V lost 4 bases and J lost 0 bases. The length of the CDR3 is 15 residues. CDR3 DNA sequence: TGTGCCAGCTCACGGACTAGCGCTAGCACAGATACGCAGTATTTT. Translation: CASSRTSASTDTQYF.

This rearrangement joins TRBV9 to TRBJ1-1; 9 positions agree with TRBD1. With V trimmed by 2 bases and J by 4 bases, 12 bases remained unmatched. The CDR3 spans 17 residues. Germline CDR1 is SGDLS and CDR2 is YYNGEE. CDR3 sequence reads: CASSVLIQGAEVTEAFF. CDR3 DNA sequence: TGTGCCAGCAGCGTTTTGATACAGGGGGCAGAAGTCACTGAAGCTTTCTTT.

The chain uses TRBV2 and TRBJ1-2; TRBD1 is a possible D gene (5 bases). Germline CDR1 and CDR2: SNHLY and FYNNEI. The V and J ends lost 4 bases and 6 bases respectively, with 9 bases between them. The CDR3 length is 12 residues. The CDR3 sequence is CASSVLGHGYTF. In DNA, the CDR3 is TGTGCCAGCAGTGTTCTGGGGCATGGCTACACCTTC.

The chain joins TRBV7-2 to TRBJ2-3; 9 bases match TRBD2. This CDR3 spans 17 amino acids. The germline CDR1 and CDR2 sequences are SGHTA and FQGNSA. The J segment lost 2 bases and the V segment lost 3 bases, leaving 9 bases of the junction unmatched. In DNA form, the CDR3 reads TGTGCCAGCAGCTTGCGGGGGGCGGGGGGGTACACAGATACGCAGTATTTT. Amino acids: CASSLRGAGGYTDTQYF.

This chain connects TRBV7-2 to TRBJ1-1; D is unclear. The V end lost 1 base, the J end lost 5 bases, and 11 bases lay between the germline ends. This CDR3 contains 14 residues. Germline values: CDR1 SGHTA, CDR2 FQGNSA. The CDR3 here is CASSLEGEWTEAFF. As DNA, the CDR3 is TGTGCCAGCAGCTTAGAGGGAGAATGGACTGAAGCTTTCTTT.

The rearrangement links TRBV10-3 to TRBJ2-3; D is unresolved. V was cut by 8 bases and J by 1 base, with 10 bases left in between. CDR1 and CDR2 (germline): ENHRY, SYGVKD. The CDR3 spans 13 residues. The CDR3 is CAIDDGGTDTQYF. The DNA for the CDR3 is TGTGCCATCGATGACGGAGGCACAGATACGCAGTATTTT.

The chain employs TRBV19 and TRBJ2-7, with D unresolved. Between the trimmed V and J ends, which lost 3 bases and 4 bases, there was a span of 13 bases. Germline lookup yields CDR1 LNHDA and CDR2 SQIVND (reference sequence). This CDR3 spans 14 amino acids. The CDR3 sequence: CASSIGGAVYEQYF. As DNA, the CDR3 is TGTGCCAGTAGTATTGGCGGAGCCGTATACGAGCAGTACTTC.

The rearrangement uses TRBV7-9 and TRBJ2-3; 8 bases agree with TRBD2. Germline V gene sequence: CDR1 SEHNR, CDR2 FQNEAQ (reference sequence). This CDR3 spans 14 amino acids. The V gene end was trimmed by 1 base and the J gene end by 6 bases; junction bases not matched to a gene: 3. The chain's CDR3 is CASSLVAGSDTQYF. In nucleotides, the CDR3 is TGTGCCAGCAGCTTAGTAGCGGGGTCTGATACGCAGTATTTT.

V and J are TRBV7-2 and TRBJ2-7; D is possibly TRBD1 (6 bases). The CDR3 runs to 15 residues. The V end lost 7 bases, the J end lost 5 bases, and 21 bases lay between the germline ends. Germline values: CDR1 SGHTA, CDR2 FQGNSA. DNA of the CDR3: TGTGCCAGCACACCAAACGGGCCGGGACACCACGAGCAGTACTTC. This gives the protein CASTPNGPGHHEQYF.

The chain links TRBV5-1 to TRBJ2-2, with 9 positions matching TRBD2. CDR1 is SGHRS, CDR2 YFSETQ, per germline. Trimming removed 3 bases from V and 5 bases from J; junction bases left unmatched: 8. The CDR3 extends over 16 amino acids. Written as DNA, the CDR3 is TGCGCCAGCAGCTCTGGACTAGCGAGGGGGACCGGGGAGCTGTTTTTT. Its protein is CASSSGLARGTGELFF.

The V gene is TRBV14, the J gene TRBJ2-5, with 8 nucleotides matching TRBD2. Trimming cost V 5 bases and J 7 bases; bases outside gene matches: 15. This CDR3 has 16 amino acids. Per germline, CDR1 SGHDN and CDR2 FVKESK. The CDR3 region has the DNA TGTGCCAGCAGCGTCGCTAGCGGTCGTCGGGGGGGGACCCAGTACTTC. Translated: CASSVASGRRGGTQYF.

The chain carries TRBV6-1 and TRBJ1-6; D may be TRBD1 (6 bases). Between the trimmed V and J ends, which lost 6 bases and 10 bases, there was a span of 16 bases. CDR1 is MNHNS and CDR2 is SASEGT in the germline V gene. This CDR3 has 14 residues. As DNA, the CDR3 is TGTGCCAGCAGCGAACCAGGGGCGAGGTCACCCCTCCACTTT. Residues: CASSEPGARSPLHF.

This clone was recorded a few times. The chain carries TRBV7-9 and TRBJ1-4; the D gene is possibly TRBD1 (6 bases). The CDR3 has 13 residues. V was pared by 8 bases and J by 6 bases, with 13 bases between. In germline, CDR1 is SEHNR, CDR2 FQNEAQ (reference sequence). CDR3 coding DNA: TGTGCCAGCCTTCGGGGGGCTGATGAAAAACTGTTTTTT. Its protein product is CASLRGADEKLFF.

The V and J genes are TRBV5-5 and TRBJ2-7, with 8 bases identical to TRBD1. In germline, CDR1 is SGHKS, CDR2 YYEKEE (reference sequence). V dropped 5 bases and J dropped 5; count of bases not matched to a gene: 6. The length of the CDR3 is 13 residues. The CDR3 here is CASRSRTGNEQYF. The CDR3 bases are TGTGCCAGCAGGTCTCGGACAGGGAACGAGCAGTACTTC.

The chain combines TRBV5-1 with TRBJ2-5; 7 positions match TRBD2. V trimming: 2 bases; J trimming: 2 bases; junction bases outside the gene matches: 3. The CDR3 has 14 amino acids. CDR1 SGHRS and CDR2 YFSETQ come from the germline V gene. In DNA form, the CDR3 reads TGCGCCAGCAGCTTCGGACTAGTTCAAGAGACCCAGTACTTC. Translated, it gives CASSFGLVQETQYF.

The gene calls are TRBV13 and TRBJ1-3; weak D call: TRBD1 (5 bases). The CDR3 totals 18 residues. Between the trimmed V and J ends, which lost 5 bases and 0 bases, there was a span of 20 bases. The germline CDR1 and CDR2 sequences are PRHDT and FYEKMQ (reference sequence). Written as DNA, the CDR3 is TGTGCCAGCAGCCCCTACCTAAAACGAAGGGGCTCTGGAAACACCATATATTTT. This codes for CASSPYLKRRGSGNTIYF.